This T cell receptor beta chain appears in the sequencing data of a study of blood T cell repertoires in COVID-19. Whole-study context: T cells, B-cell-depleted T cells, or PBMCs supplied cDNA or gDNA.

V shed 3 bases and J shed 5 bases, with 14 bases lying between them. The CDR3 sequence is 15 residues long. Germline CDR1 is KGHSH and CDR2 is LQKENI. Sequencing was performed with immunoSEQ multiplex PCR; in TCRdb, only in-frame clones are kept and a portion is missing. The sample yields 150,000 to 200,000 clones, about nine tenths seen once. For recovered donors of Cohort 3, there were two negative PCRs, clearance, or symptom resolution. This clone was counted once. This clonotype was obtained from a woman between 18 and 29 years old who had recovered from COVID-19. The chain is built from TRBV18 and TRBJ2-1; D perhaps matches TRBD2 (6 bases). The sample was PBMCs or T cells enriched from blood (not recorded which). CDR3 DNA: TGTGCCAGCTCACCTCTAGGGACTTATAACAATGAGCAGTTCTTC. Translation: CASSPLGTYNNEQFF.